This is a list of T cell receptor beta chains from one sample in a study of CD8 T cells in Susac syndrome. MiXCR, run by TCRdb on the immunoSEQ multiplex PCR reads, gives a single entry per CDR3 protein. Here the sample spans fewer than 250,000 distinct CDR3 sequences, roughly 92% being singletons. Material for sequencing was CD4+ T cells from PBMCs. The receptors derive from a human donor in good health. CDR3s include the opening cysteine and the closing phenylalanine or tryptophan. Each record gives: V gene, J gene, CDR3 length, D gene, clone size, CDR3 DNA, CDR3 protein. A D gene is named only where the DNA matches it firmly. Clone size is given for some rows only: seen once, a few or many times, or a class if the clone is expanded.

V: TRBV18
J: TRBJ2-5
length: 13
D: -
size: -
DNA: TGTGCCAGCTCACCGCGCCCAGGGGAGACCCAGTACTTC
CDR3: CASSPRPGETQYF

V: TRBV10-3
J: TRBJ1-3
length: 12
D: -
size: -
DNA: TGTGCCATAGGGATACATGGAAACACCATATATTTT
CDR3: CAIGIHGNTIYF

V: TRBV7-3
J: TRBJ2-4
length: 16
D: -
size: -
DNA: TGTGCCAGCAGCTTAAACCCCCAGGGCTCAAAAAACATTCAGTACTTC
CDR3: CASSLNPQGSKNIQYF

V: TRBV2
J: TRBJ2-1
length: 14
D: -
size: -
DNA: TGTGCCAGCAGTGGCACAGGGTTTTGGGGTGAGCAGTTCTTC
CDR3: CASSGTGFWGEQFF

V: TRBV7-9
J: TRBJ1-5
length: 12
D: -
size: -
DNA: TGTGCCAGCAGCTTGACGGATCAGCCCCAGCATTTT
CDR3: CASSLTDQPQHF

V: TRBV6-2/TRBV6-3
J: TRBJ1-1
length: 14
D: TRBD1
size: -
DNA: TGTGCCAGCAGACTACAGGGGTGGAACACTGAAGCTTTCTTT
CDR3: CASRLQGWNTEAFF

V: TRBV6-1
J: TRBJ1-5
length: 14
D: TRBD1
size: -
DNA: TGTGCCAGCAAGGGCCAACAGGGGGGTCAGCCCCAGCATTTT
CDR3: CASKGQQGGQPQHF

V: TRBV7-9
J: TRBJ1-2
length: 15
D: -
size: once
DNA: TGTGCCAGCAGGCTACCGTCGGGGGAGGACAGTGGCTACACCTTC
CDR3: CASRLPSGEDSGYTF

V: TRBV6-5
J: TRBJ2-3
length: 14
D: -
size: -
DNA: TGTGCCAGCAGCCAGACAGGTAGCACAGATACGCAGTATTTT
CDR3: CASSQTGSTDTQYF

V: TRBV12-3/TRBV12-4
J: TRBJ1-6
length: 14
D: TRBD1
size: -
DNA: TGTGCCAGCAGTTTCGACAGGGTCGGTTCACCCCTCCACTTT
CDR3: CASSFDRVGSPLHF

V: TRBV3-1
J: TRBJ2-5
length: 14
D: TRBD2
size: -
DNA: TGTGCCAGCAGCCCGGGGGGGATAGCGGGGACCCAGTACTTC
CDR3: CASSPGGIAGTQYF